This T cell receptor (beta chain) stems from a study of a mutant IDH1 vaccine in newly diagnosed glioma listed by TCRdb under 2021. Some background on the complete study: Patients were given eight vaccinations, in weeks 1, 3, 5, 7, 11, 15, 19 and 23, which matched visits V03 through V10. For exploratory analyses, 25 treated patients had longitudinal TCRB deep sequencing done wherever samples were available. Before enrollment, patients had received standard therapy of radiotherapy alone, temozolomide alone, or radiochemotherapy with temozolomide; most received the combination. Vaccination was initiated 4-6 weeks after radiotherapy alone, or concurrently with temozolomide cycles in the chemotherapy-containing groups. Peripheral blood samples were drawn at six visits, namely V03 (baseline), V05, V07, V10, V12 and V13. Of the approximately 30 treated patients, approximately 62% were male and approximately 38% were female, and the mean age was approximately 39 years.

Summary of the overall study and its limitations: No apparent relationship was observed between pseudoprogression and alterations in the top peripheral T cell clonotypes detected by TCRB sequencing. The authors noted that analyses of patient blood samples could not be reproduced because of sample limitations. PBMC samples for TCRB deep sequencing were selected based on availability. Across multiple MHC alleles, vaccine-induced immune responses were seen in around 94% of patients.

The intended sense of this specimen's time point label: week 11, during vaccination. Every vaccine dose consisted of 300 ug of a 20-mer mutant IDH1 peptide in Montanide, administered subcutaneously together with topical imiquimod. All donors had newly diagnosed IDH1-mutant astrocytomas of WHO grade 3 or 4 that showed loss of nuclear ATRX. The samples were drawn from NOA16, a multicentre, single-arm, open-label phase I trial in Germany that tested a mutant IDH1 peptide vaccine in humans for the first time. Genomic DNA for TCRB sequencing was isolated from EDTA blood with the DNeasy Blood and Tissue Kit. About this clone itself: It lacks a known antigen. Within one base of it there is no much larger clone, and no base qualities were kept.

The method was the immunoSEQ multiplex PCR assay. Rearranged TCR beta chain sequences were amplified using the hsTCRB Kit according to the manufacturer's protocol. An Illumina MiSeq was used to sequence the TCRB libraries. The study's own analysis went as follows. Demultiplexing, trimming and gene mapping were performed with the kit vendor's proprietary platform. In TCRdb, the immuneACCESS table is reduced to in-frame sequences with V and J assigned. These tables do not hold every clone; where another copy was compared, an unresolved V gene accounts for under half, and the others remain unexplained. The V and J calls and the clone size are those of that table, but D and trimming were determined from the DNA. Across this sample there are 20,000 to 30,000 clones, with over 75% seen only once. Together, the top ten hold around 8.3% of the sample. V loses 0 bases of germline sequence and J loses 4 bases, and the interval between the two ends is 11 bases. CDR1 and CDR2 are read off the germline V gene as SGHRS and YFSETQ. From its cysteine to its phenylalanine, the CDR3 spans 15 amino acids. Just CDR3 DNA is preserved here, 45 bases in frame from base 1.

The chain is made from TRBV5-1 and TRBJ2-4; TRBD1 could be the D gene, as 7 bases match. Sequenced material: PBMCs, taken from a glioma patient whose treatment included an IDH1 peptide vaccine. The receptor's source is a woman between 18 and 30 years old with glioma. The CDR3 corresponds to CASSLVPGGKNIQYF. In nucleotides, the sequence is TGCGCCAGCAGCTTGGTCCCAGGGGGGAAAAACATTCAGTACTTC.